The rows below give T cell receptor beta chains drawn from one sample of a study of blood T cell repertoires in COVID-19. Sequenced by immunoSEQ multiplex PCR; TCRdb stores in-frame clones only, minus some. The top ten clones hold about 7.4% of a sample with some 97,000 clones, roughly nine tenths of them seen once. Sequences were obtained from peripheral blood. These receptors all stem from a man in his thirties or forties in a cohort sampled during active COVID-19. Each CDR3 is given with its conserved first and last residue. A D gene is named only where the DNA matches it firmly. A clone size is listed for some rows: how often the clone was seen (once, few, many), or a class if it is expanded.

d_gene,j_gene,v_gene,abundance,CDR3nt,CDR3aa
NA,TRBJ1-1,TRBV7-9,NA,TGTGCCAGCAGCTTAGGGCAGTTGAACACTGAAGCTTTCTTT,CASSLGQLNTEAFF
NA,TRBJ1-1,TRBV19,NA,TGTGCCAGTAGTATTGGGCAGAACACTGAAGCTTTCTTT,CASSIGQNTEAFF
TRBD1,TRBJ2-7,TRBV6-5,NA,TGTGCCAGCAGTTACCGGGACAGGGGCTACGAGCAGTACTTC,CASSYRDRGYEQYF
TRBD1,TRBJ2-5,TRBV5-6,NA,TGTGCCAGCAGCTCTCCGACAGGGAGTTACCAAGAGACCCAGTACTTC,CASSSPTGSYQETQYF
TRBD1,TRBJ2-6,TRBV5-6,NA,TGTGCCAGCAGCTTGGGTGGTGGGACAGGTATTTCTGGGGCCAACGTCCTGACTTTC,CASSLGGGTGISGANVLTF
NA,TRBJ1-2,TRBV2,NA,TGTGCCAGCAGTCGACAGGCTTTGAACTATGGCTACACCTTC,CASSRQALNYGYTF
TRBD1,TRBJ2-5,TRBV5-1,once,TGCGCCAGCAGCGGGACAGGGCCTTTCCAAGAGACCCAGTACTTC,CASSGTGPFQETQYF
NA,TRBJ1-2,TRBV27,NA,TGTGCCAGCAGCGAGCGGTTTGGACAGAACGCTTATGGCTACACCTTC,CASSERFGQNAYGYTF
NA,TRBJ2-7,TRBV5-8,NA,TGTGCCAGCAGCACTAGGAACAGGGACGAGCAGTACTTC,CASSTRNRDEQYF
NA,TRBJ1-5,TRBV25-1,NA,TGTGCCAGCAGTGAGGGCAACAATCAGCCCCAGCATTTT,CASSEGNNQPQHF
NA,TRBJ1-2,TRBV10-3,NA,TGTGCCATCAGTTCTCCGGGACTAAGCTACACCTTC,CAISSPGLSYTF
NA,TRBJ1-1,TRBV7-2,NA,TGTGCCAGCAGCTTAGTTGGGAGCACTGAAGCTTTCTTT,CASSLVGSTEAFF
TRBD1,TRBJ2-7,TRBV19,once,TGTGCCAGTAGTGCCCGGGACAGGGGTCCCTACGAGCAGTACTTC,CASSARDRGPYEQYF
NA,TRBJ2-3,TRBV9,NA,TGTGCCAGCAGCGCAGCACCGGGGCGGGGTGCAGATACGCAGTATTTT,CASSAAPGRGADTQYF
NA,TRBJ1-3,TRBV6-5,NA,TGTGCCAGCAGACCTGAGGGATTGGGAAACACCATATATTTT,CASRPEGLGNTIYF
TRBD1,TRBJ1-2,TRBV7-9,NA,TGTGCCAGCAGCTTAACAGGGGGCGCTCTTAATGGCTACACCTTC,CASSLTGGALNGYTF
NA,TRBJ1-4,TRBV9,few,TGTGCCAGCAGCGTATCGGCCGGGACAACTAATGAAAAACTGTTTTTT,CASSVSAGTTNEKLFF